Listed here is a single T cell receptor beta chain. V dropped 1 base and J dropped 4 bases, with 5 bases sitting between them. The CDR3 contains 12 residues. Germline CDR1 is SNHLY and CDR2 is FYNNEI. The data originate from a study of blood T cell repertoires in COVID-19. Whole-study context: Samples of COVID-19 (acute and convalescent) were obtained from the United States, Italy and Spain.

Original processing methods: Amplification of reference gene primers was used by the study to estimate nucleated cell counts. Method: immunoSEQ multiplex PCR; TCRdb's copy keeps in-frame clones and lacks some. V and J calls and clone size are copied from that table; D and trimming were computed from the DNA. Of approximately 290,000 clones in the sample, around 90% were seen once. Adults between roughly 18 and 90 years of age took part from under 30 US areas. Clinical history as reported by participants underpinned cohort assignment. This chain links TRBV2 with TRBJ2-7; no reliable D call. This clonotype was obtained from a woman in her 30s who had recovered from COVID-19. The sample taken for sequencing was PBMCs or T cells enriched from blood (not recorded which). CDR3 nucleotides: TGTGCCAGCAGTGAAGTGTCTTACGAGCAGTACTTC. Its protein is CASSEVSYEQYF.